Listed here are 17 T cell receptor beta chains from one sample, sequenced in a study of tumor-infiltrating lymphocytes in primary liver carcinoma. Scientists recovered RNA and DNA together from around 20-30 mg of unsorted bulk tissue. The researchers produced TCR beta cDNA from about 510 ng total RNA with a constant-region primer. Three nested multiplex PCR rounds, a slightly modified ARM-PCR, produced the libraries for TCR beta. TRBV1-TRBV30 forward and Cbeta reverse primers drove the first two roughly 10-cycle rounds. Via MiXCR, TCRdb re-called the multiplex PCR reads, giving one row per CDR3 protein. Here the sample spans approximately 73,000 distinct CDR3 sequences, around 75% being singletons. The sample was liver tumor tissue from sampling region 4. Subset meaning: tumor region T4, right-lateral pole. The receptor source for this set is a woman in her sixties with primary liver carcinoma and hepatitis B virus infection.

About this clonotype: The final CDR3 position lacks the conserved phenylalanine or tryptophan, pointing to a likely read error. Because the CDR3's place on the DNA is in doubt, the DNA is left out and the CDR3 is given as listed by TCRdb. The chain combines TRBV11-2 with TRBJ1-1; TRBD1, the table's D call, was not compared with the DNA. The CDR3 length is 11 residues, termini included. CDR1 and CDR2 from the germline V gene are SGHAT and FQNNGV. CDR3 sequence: CACSWTQGTFL.

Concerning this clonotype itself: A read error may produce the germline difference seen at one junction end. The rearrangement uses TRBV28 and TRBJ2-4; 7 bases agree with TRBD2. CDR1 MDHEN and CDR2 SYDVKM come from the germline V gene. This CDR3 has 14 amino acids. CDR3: CASIGRLAINIQYF. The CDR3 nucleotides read TGTGCCAGCATCGGGAGGCTAGCCATAAACATTCAGTACTTC.

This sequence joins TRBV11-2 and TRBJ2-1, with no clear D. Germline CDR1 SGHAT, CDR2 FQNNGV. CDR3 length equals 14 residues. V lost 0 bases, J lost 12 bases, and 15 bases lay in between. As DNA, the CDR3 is TGTGCCAGCAGCTTAGATGGGAACCGCAGTATGCAGTTCTTC. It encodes CASSLDGNRSMQFF.

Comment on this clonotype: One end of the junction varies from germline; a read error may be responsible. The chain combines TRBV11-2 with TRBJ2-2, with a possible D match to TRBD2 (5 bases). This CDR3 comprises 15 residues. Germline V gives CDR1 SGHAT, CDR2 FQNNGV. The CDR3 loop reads CASSPTQEPTGELVF. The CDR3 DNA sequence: TGTGCCAGCAGCCCTACGCAAGAACCGACCGGGGAGCTGGTTTTT.

The CDR3 protein is CASSLGTGGSLGQFF. CDR3 bases: TGTGCCAGCAGCTTAGGGACCGGCGGGAGTCTTGGGCAGTTCTTC. The genes are TRBV11-3 and TRBJ2-1; 7 bases line up with TRBD2. CDR3 length: 15 residues. Germline values: CDR1 SGHNT, CDR2 YENEEA. The V and J ends lost 1 base and 12 bases, in that order; junction bases with no gene match: 12.

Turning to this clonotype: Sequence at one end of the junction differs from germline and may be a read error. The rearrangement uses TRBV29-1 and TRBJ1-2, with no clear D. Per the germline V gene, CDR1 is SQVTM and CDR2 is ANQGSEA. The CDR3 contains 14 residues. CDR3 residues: CSVEDKNRSYGYTF. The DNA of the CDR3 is TGCAGCGTCGAAGATAAAAACAGATCCTATGGCTACACCTTC.

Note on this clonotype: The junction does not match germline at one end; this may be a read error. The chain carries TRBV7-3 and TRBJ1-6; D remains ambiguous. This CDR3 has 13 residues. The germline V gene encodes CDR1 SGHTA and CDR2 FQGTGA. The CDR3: CASNLAYNSPLHF. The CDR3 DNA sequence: TGTGCCAGCAACTTAGCGTATAATTCACCCCTCCACTTT.

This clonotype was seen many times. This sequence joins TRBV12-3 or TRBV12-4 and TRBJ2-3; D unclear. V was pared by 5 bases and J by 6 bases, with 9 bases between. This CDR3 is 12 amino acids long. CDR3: CASSDPVDTQYF. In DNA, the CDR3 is TGTGCCAGCAGTGACCCGGTGGATACGCAGTATTTT.

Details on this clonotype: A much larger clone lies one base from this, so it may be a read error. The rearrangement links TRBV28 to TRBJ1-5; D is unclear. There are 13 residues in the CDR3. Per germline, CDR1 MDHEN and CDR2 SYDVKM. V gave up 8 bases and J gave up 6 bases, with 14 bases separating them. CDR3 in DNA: TGTGCCAGCCTCCAGTCGGGTAGTCAGCCCCAGCATTTT. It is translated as CASLQSGSQPQHF.

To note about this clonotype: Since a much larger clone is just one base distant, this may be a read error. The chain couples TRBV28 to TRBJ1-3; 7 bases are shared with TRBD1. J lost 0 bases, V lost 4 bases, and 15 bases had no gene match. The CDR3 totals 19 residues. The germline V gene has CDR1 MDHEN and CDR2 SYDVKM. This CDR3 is CASSSFPGQTGLSGNTIYF. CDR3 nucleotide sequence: TGTGCCAGCAGTTCTTTTCCGGGACAGACGGGCCTCTCTGGAAACACCATATATTTT.

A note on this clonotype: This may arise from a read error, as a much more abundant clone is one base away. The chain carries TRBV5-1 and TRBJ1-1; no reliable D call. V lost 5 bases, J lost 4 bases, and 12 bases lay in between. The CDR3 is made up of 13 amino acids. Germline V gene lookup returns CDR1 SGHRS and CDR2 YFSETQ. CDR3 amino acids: CASSRSMSTEAFF. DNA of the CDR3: TGCGCCAGCAGTAGATCCATGAGCACTGAAGCTTTCTTT.

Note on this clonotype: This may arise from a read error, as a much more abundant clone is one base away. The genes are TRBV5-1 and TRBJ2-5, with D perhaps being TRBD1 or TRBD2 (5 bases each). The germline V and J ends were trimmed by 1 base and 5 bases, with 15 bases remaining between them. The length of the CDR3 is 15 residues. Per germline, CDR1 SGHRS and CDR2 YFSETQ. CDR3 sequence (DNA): TGCGCCAGCAGCTTGCTCTCCGGGACCGGGGAGACCCAGTACTTC. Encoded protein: CASSLLSGTGETQYF.

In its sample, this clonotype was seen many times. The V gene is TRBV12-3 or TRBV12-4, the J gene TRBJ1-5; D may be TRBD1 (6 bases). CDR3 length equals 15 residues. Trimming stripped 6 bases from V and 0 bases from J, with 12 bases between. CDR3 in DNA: TGTGCCAGCAGCCCAACAGGGAATAGCAATCAGCCCCAGCATTTT. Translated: CASSPTGNSNQPQHF.

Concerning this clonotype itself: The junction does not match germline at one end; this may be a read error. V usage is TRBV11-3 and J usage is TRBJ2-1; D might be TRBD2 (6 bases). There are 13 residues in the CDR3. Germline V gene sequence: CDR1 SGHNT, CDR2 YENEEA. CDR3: CASTVGGYNGQFF. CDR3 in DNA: TGTGCCAGCACTGTCGGGGGTTACAATGGGCAGTTCTTC.

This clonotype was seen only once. CDR3 residues: CASSLGTSIDAQYF. The CDR3 bases are TGTGCCAGCAGCTTAGGGACCAGCATAGACGCGCAGTATTTT. V and J are TRBV11-2 and TRBJ2-3; no clear D gene. The CDR3 runs 14 residues. Trimming removed 1 base at V and 10 bases at J, with 15 bases between. Germline lookup yields CDR1 SGHAT and CDR2 FQNNGV.

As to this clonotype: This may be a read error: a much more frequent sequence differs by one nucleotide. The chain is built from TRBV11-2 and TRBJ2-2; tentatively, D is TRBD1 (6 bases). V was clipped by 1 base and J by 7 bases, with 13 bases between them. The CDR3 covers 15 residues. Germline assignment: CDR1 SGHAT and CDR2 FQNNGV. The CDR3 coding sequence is TGTGCCAGCAGCTTAGGAGGGACACACATCGGGGAGCTGTTTTTT. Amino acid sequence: CASSLGGTHIGELFF.

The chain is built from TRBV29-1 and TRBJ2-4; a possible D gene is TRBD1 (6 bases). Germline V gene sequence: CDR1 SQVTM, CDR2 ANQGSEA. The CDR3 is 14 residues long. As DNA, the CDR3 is TGCAGTGTCTGGACAAGGACACAGGGAAGCATTCAGTACTTC. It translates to CSVWTRTQGSIQYF.